The 22 T cell receptor beta chains below all came from one sample that was sequenced in a study of shared clonotypes between healthy human individuals. Sequenced by immunoSEQ multiplex PCR; TCRdb stores in-frame clones only, minus some. The data contain around 940,000 clones, more than 75% of them singletons. Sequences were obtained from memory CD4+ T cells sorted from blood. The subset is: CD45RA-negative fraction. All receptors come from a man aged 18 to 30 in good health.

This clone came up a few times. This chain links TRBV30 with TRBJ1-1; no definite D call. Per germline, CDR1 GTSNPN and CDR2 SVGIG (reference sequence). The CDR3 totals 13 residues. V was trimmed by 0 bases and J by 4 bases, leaving 9 bases between them. This CDR3 is CAWSVHESTEAFF. The CDR3 coding sequence is TGTGCCTGGAGTGTACATGAAAGCACTGAAGCTTTCTTT. Supplemented by reference TRBV30 and TRBJ1-1, the full variable domain reads SQTIHQWPATLVQPVGSPLSLECTVEGTSNPNLYWYRQAAGRGLQLLFYSVGIGQISSEVPQNLSASRPQDRQFILSSKKLLLSDSGFYLCAWSVHESTEAFFGQGTRLTVV.

Only a few counts were recorded for this clone. A much larger clone is a single base away; this may be a read error. This sample includes further DNA sequences coding for the same CDR3. The chain employs TRBV6-5 and TRBJ1-1; no clear D gene. The V end was cut by 4 bases, the J end by 0 bases, with 3 bases between. In germline, CDR1 is MNHEY, CDR2 SVGAGI. This CDR3 has 12 amino acids. The CDR3 region is CASSSVNTEAFF. The CDR3 DNA reads as TGTGCCAGCAGTTCAGTGAACACTGAAGCTTTCTTT.

This clone has just a few counts. V gene TRBV28 combines with J gene TRBJ1-3; D might be TRBD1 (5 bases). This CDR3 spans 14 amino acids. Trimming cost V 2 bases and J 6 bases, with 11 bases left between them. Germline V gives CDR1 MDHEN, CDR2 SYDVKM. The CDR3, as DNA: TGTGCCAGCAGTTTAAGGGGAATCGAAAACACCATATATTTT. This gives the protein CASSLRGIENTIYF.

The genes are TRBV5-5 and TRBJ1-4, with 8 bases matching TRBD1. CDR1 is SGHKS and CDR2 is YYEKEE in the germline V gene (reference sequence). CDR3 length: 15 amino acids. Trimming cost V 1 base and J 5 bases; bases outside gene matches: 4. For the CDR3, the DNA is TGTGCCAGCAGCTTGATGGACAGGGAGAATGAAAAACTGTTTTTT. The encoded protein is CASSLMDRENEKLFF.

In this sample, this clone turned up a few times. Other DNA sequences of this sample code for an identical CDR3. The chain couples TRBV19 to TRBJ2-7, with D possibly being TRBD2 (6 bases). Between the trimmed V and J ends, which lost 3 bases and 0 bases, there was a span of 9 bases. The CDR3 is made up of 14 amino acids. Per germline, CDR1 LNHDA and CDR2 SQIVND (reference sequence). CDR3 sequence: CASSIGGSSYEQYF. The CDR3 coding sequence is TGTGCCAGTAGTATTGGAGGGAGCTCCTACGAGCAGTACTTC.

This chain uses TRBV4-3 with TRBJ1-1; TRBD1 agrees at 8 bases. The germline gives CDR1 LGHNA, CDR2 YSLEER. V lost 3 bases to trimming and J lost 11 bases; unmatched junction nucleotides: 8. The CDR3 consists of 13 residues. The DNA of the CDR3 is TGCGCCAGCAGCCAGGGACAGGAGAACGTTGCTTTCTTT. Its protein is CASSQGQENVAFF.

The chain employs TRBV6-1 and TRBJ1-2, with D hard to call. The germline V gene encodes CDR1 MNHNS and CDR2 SASEGT. This CDR3 has 14 amino acids. Trimming pared 7 bases from V and 3 bases from J, leaving 15 bases between. The CDR3 nucleotides are TGTGCCAGCATAACCTCCGCGGCAGACTATGGCTACACCTTC. As protein: CASITSAADYGYTF.

The CDR3 reads CASSFDSRGWEQYF. The CDR3 DNA sequence: TGTGCCAGCAGTTTCGACAGTCGAGGGTGGGAGCAGTACTTC. V usage is TRBV6-5 and J usage is TRBJ2-7; D is possibly TRBD1 or TRBD2 (5 bases each). The V gene's germline CDR1 is MNHEY and CDR2 SVGAGI. The CDR3 spans 14 residues. The V end lost 4 bases, the J end lost 7 bases, and 17 bases lay between the germline ends.

This clone was seen only a few times. The chain couples TRBV10-3 to TRBJ2-2, with no clear D. The CDR3 contains 15 residues. CDR1 and CDR2 from the germline V gene are ENHRY and SYGVKD. The V gene lost 4 bases and the J gene lost 2 bases, with 11 bases spanning the gap. CDR3 region: CAISVRDINTGELFF. The CDR3 DNA reads TGTGCCATCAGTGTTCGTGACATAAACACCGGGGAGCTGTTTTTT.

Concerning this clone itself: This same CDR3 is encoded by further DNA sequences in the sample. The V and J genes are TRBV18 and TRBJ1-5; D uncertain. Germline CDR1 is KGHSH and CDR2 is LQKENI. V lost 3 bases to trimming and J lost 2 bases, with 5 bases between them. CDR3 length: 13 amino acids. CDR3: CASSPGGNQPQHF. In DNA form, the CDR3 reads TGTGCCAGCTCACCCGGGGGCAATCAGCCCCAGCATTTT.

The rearrangement joins TRBV30 to TRBJ2-3; tentative D call: TRBD1 (6 bases). The CDR3 consists of 13 residues. Germline lookup yields CDR1 GTSNPN and CDR2 SVGIG (reference sequence). Trimming took 7 bases from V and 5 from J, leaving 16 bases between them. The CDR3 spells CAFDRLAGDTQYF. The CDR3 nucleotides read TGTGCCTTTGACAGGCTCGCGGGAGATACGCAGTATTTT.

V gene TRBV6-5 combines with J gene TRBJ1-2; D perhaps matches TRBD1 (6 bases). Trimming left V 6 bases short and J 6 bases short, with 20 bases between. CDR1 is MNHEY, CDR2 SVGAGI, per germline. The CDR3 extends over 15 amino acids. The CDR3 region has the DNA TGTGCCAGCAGCACAATTGGACAGTTCGGCCATGGCTACACCTTC. This translates into CASSTIGQFGHGYTF.

With regard to this clone: It may be a read error: a sequence one base away is much more abundant. The same CDR3 also results from other DNA sequences found in this sample. The chain has TRBV7-2 and TRBJ1-5; D call uncertain. CDR3 length equals 13 residues. Deletions cut 1 base from V and 5 bases from J, with 6 bases between. Looked up from germline, CDR1 is SGHTA and CDR2 is FQGNSA. CDR3 DNA: TGTGCCAGCAGCTTAGATAGAGATCAGCCCCAGCATTTT. It specifies CASSLDRDQPQHF. Drawing the rest from reference TRBV7-2 and TRBJ1-5, the complete variable domain is GAGVSQSPSNKVTEKGKDVELRCDPISGHTALYWYRQSLGQGLEFLIYFQGNSAPDKSGLPSDRFSAERTGGSVSTLTIQRTQQEDSAVYLCASSLDRDQPQHFGDGTRLSIL.

Comments on this clone: This same CDR3 is encoded by further DNA sequences in the sample. V usage is TRBV11-3 and J usage is TRBJ2-3; D possibly corresponds to TRBD1 (6 bases). The CDR3 is 14 residues long. V was cut by 5 bases and J by 2 bases, with 11 bases left in between. The germline gives CDR1 SGHNT, CDR2 YENEEA. CDR3 region: CASSLGAVTDTQYF. CDR3 sequence (DNA): TGTGCCAGCAGCCTGGGGGCCGTCACAGATACGCAGTATTTT.

The chain couples TRBV5-6 to TRBJ2-7; no definite D call. Per germline, CDR1 SGHDT and CDR2 YYEEEE. The CDR3 totals 15 residues. Trimming took 1 base from V and 0 from J, leaving 11 bases between them. The CDR3 nucleotides read TGTGCCAGCAGCTTGTTGACTCTAAGCTCCTACGAGCAGTACTTC. It specifies CASSLLTLSSYEQYF.

The chain is built from TRBV11-3 and TRBJ2-1; TRBD1 matches 8 bases. After removal of 2 bases from V and 8 bases from J, the junction contained 8 bases not matched to a gene. CDR1 and CDR2 (germline): SGHNT, YENEEA. The CDR3 loop spans 15 amino acids. In DNA, the CDR3 is TGTGCCAGCAGCTTATACACAGGGGGTATCTATGAGCAGTTCTTC. It specifies CASSLYTGGIYEQFF.

This clone appeared a few times. The V and J genes are TRBV9 and TRBJ1-2; tentatively, D is TRBD1 (5 bases). CDR1 and CDR2 from the germline V gene are SGDLS and YYNGEE. V was pared by 3 bases and J by 1 base, with 13 bases between. The CDR3 runs to 15 residues. The CDR3 region has the DNA TGTGCCAGCAGCGGGAGCGGGGCCTATAACTATGGCTACACCTTC. Its translation is CASSGSGAYNYGYTF.

The chain is built from TRBV2 and TRBJ1-4, with a weak D call TRBD1 (5 bases). Trimming removed 8 bases from V and 7 bases from J, with 17 bases in between. CDR1 and CDR2 (germline): SNHLY, FYNNEI. The CDR3 loop spans 14 amino acids. The CDR3 loop is CASWGAGLREKLFF. The CDR3 region has the DNA TGTGCCAGCTGGGGCGCAGGGTTGCGTGAAAAACTGTTTTTT.

This clone was counted once. This chain links TRBV30 with TRBJ1-4; 7 nucleotides align to TRBD1. CDR1 and CDR2 (germline): GTSNPN, SVGIG (reference sequence). The CDR3 runs 13 residues. V shed 1 base and J 11 bases; nucleotides not matched to a gene: 7. CDR3 sequence: CAWSAGTGEKLFF. As DNA, the CDR3 is TGTGCCTGGAGTGCCGGCACAGGGGAGAAACTGTTTTTT.

This clone was counted at least ten times. The CDR3 is CASSSDYEQYF. The CDR3 DNA reads as TGTGCCAGCAGCTCCGACTACGAGCAGTACTTC. The chain is built from TRBV5-4 and TRBJ2-7, with no clear D. Germline V CDR1 and CDR2: SGHNT, YYREEE (reference sequence). The CDR3 loop spans 11 amino acids. V dropped 3 bases and J dropped 3 bases, with 4 bases sitting between them.

Remarks on this clone: A far larger clone is only one base removed, so a read error is likely. Additional DNA sequences in this sample encode the identical CDR3. This chain's CDR3 is CASSSSTDTQYF. The CDR3 DNA is TGTGCCAGCAGCTCCAGCACAGATACGCAGTATTTT. The gene calls are TRBV11-3 and TRBJ2-3; D unresolved. This CDR3 has 12 amino acids. The V and J ends lost 4 bases and 0 bases respectively, with 2 bases between them. The germline V gene encodes CDR1 SGHNT and CDR2 YENEEA.

The chain recombines TRBV11-3 with TRBJ2-1, with 7 nucleotides matching TRBD1. The CDR3 runs 15 residues. Germline V gene data show CDR1 as SGHNT and CDR2 as YENEEA. Trimming at V came to 1 base and at J to 3 bases, leaving 3 bases not matched to a gene. CDR3 nucleotides: TGTGCCAGCAGCTTAGGGGACAGAGGCTACAATGAGCAGTTCTTC. Its protein is CASSLGDRGYNEQFF.